Following are 24 T cell receptor beta chains from one sample sequenced in a study of OX40 agonist ivuxolimab in advanced cancers. Library method: the immunoSEQ multiplex PCR assay. The immuneACCESS repertoire file appears here via TCRdb, limited to in-frame rearrangements. These files lack a portion of the clones; in checked studies, under half of the deficit traces to unresolved V genes, and the cause of the others is not known. This sample has fewer than 60,000 clones in its table, and 85% of those were observed once. 20% of the sample is in the top ten clones. The sample here was CD4+ or CD8+ T cells sorted from blood, taken in a trial of the OX40 agonist ivuxolimab. The receptor set was obtained from an adult with an advanced solid tumor such as melanoma, head and neck, liver or kidney cancer.

The rearrangement joins TRBV11-2 to TRBJ2-7, with 9 bases lining up with TRBD1. The V gene end was trimmed by 3 bases and the J gene end by 2 bases; junction bases not matched to a gene: 2. The CDR3 is 14 residues long. The germline V gene has CDR1 SGHAT and CDR2 FQNNGV. This CDR3 reads CASSLGQGTYEQYV. The CDR3 nucleotides are TGTGCCAGCAGCTTGGGACAGGGTACCTACGAGCAGTACGTC.

The rearrangement joins TRBV7-2 to TRBJ1-6, with D maybe TRBD1 (6 bases). Germline CDR1 is SGHTA and CDR2 is FQGNSA. This CDR3 has 14 amino acids. Trimming took off 2 bases at V and 7 bases at J, with 9 bases between the two ends. In DNA, the CDR3 is TGTGCCAGCAGCTTAACAGGGCCCAATTCACCCCTCCACTTT. Protein sequence: CASSLTGPNSPLHF.

This sequence joins TRBV28 and TRBJ1-2, with no clear D. The CDR3 runs 10 residues. Trimming took off 8 bases at V and 8 bases at J, with 9 bases between the two ends. Germline V gives CDR1 MDHEN, CDR2 SYDVKM. CDR3 sequence: CASGLGGYTF. The DNA of the CDR3 is TGTGCCAGCGGCTTAGGAGGCTACACCTTC.

This clone was seen more than once but under ten times. This chain joins TRBV6-6 and TRBJ1-2, with D possibly TRBD1 on 5 matching bases. This CDR3 spans 14 amino acids. Germline V gene data show CDR1 as MNHNY and CDR2 as SVGAGI (reference sequence). V was trimmed by 4 bases and J by 4 bases, leaving 13 bases between them. The CDR3 spells CASSSLGGGYGYTF. In DNA form, the CDR3 reads TGTGCCAGCAGTTCCCTCGGGGGAGGCTATGGCTACACCTTC.

The chain is built from TRBV4-3 and TRBJ1-2, with D tentatively TRBD1 (5 bases). This CDR3 is 15 amino acids long. The germline gives CDR1 LGHNA, CDR2 YSLEER. The V and J ends lost 1 base and 2 bases respectively, with 11 bases between them. Here the CDR3 reads CASSQVGDRNYGYTF. The CDR3 DNA reads as TGCGCCAGCAGCCAAGTGGGAGACAGAAACTATGGCTACACCTTC.

J is TRBJ2-7 and V is TRBV25-1, with D uncertain. Trimming left V 5 bases short and J 3 bases short, with 11 bases between. Per germline, CDR1 MGHDK and CDR2 SYGVNS. The CDR3 runs 13 residues. The CDR3 region has the DNA TGTGCCAGCAGTCTAAGAGGCTTCTACGAGCAGTACGTC. Protein sequence: CASSLRGFYEQYV.

The table lists this clone with a few counts. The rearrangement joins TRBV7-9 to TRBJ1-3, with unresolved D. CDR1 SEHNR and CDR2 FQNEAQ come from the germline V gene (reference sequence). This CDR3 region has 13 residues. The V and J ends lost 3 bases and 0 bases respectively, with 3 bases between them. The CDR3 loop is CASSFNSGNTIYF. The CDR3 DNA is TGTGCCAGCAGCTTCAACTCTGGAAACACCATATATTTT.

This clone was counted a single time. The gene calls are TRBV10-3 and TRBJ1-2; maybe TRBD1 (5 bases). V lost 3 bases, J lost 8 bases, and 16 bases lay in between. CDR3 length equals 14 residues. Germline CDR1 ENHRY, CDR2 SYGVKD. CDR3 nucleotide sequence: TGTGCCATCAGTGAAACCGGGACCCGAGGAGGCTACACCTTC. As protein: CAISETGTRGGYTF.

This chain connects TRBV5-6 to TRBJ2-1, with D unresolved. This CDR3 comprises 15 residues. V was shortened by 0 bases and J by 7 bases, with 14 bases between the two germline ends. Germline V gives CDR1 SGHDT, CDR2 YYEEEE. CDR3 bases: TGTGCCAGCAGCTTGGTGTGGGTCCTCGATAATGAGCAGTTCTTC. Amino acid sequence: CASSLVWVLDNEQFF.

The chain is built from TRBV15 and TRBJ2-1; D is undetermined. Trimming pared 5 bases from V and 8 bases from J, leaving 10 bases between. The CDR3 has 12 residues. CDR1 is LNHNV and CDR2 is YYDKDF in the germline V gene (reference sequence). CDR3 region: CATSFRWDEQFF. In DNA, the CDR3 is TGTGCCACCAGCTTCAGATGGGATGAGCAGTTCTTC.

V usage is TRBV2 and J usage is TRBJ2-7; possibly TRBD1 for D (5 bases). Deletions cut 6 bases from V and 2 bases from J, with 11 bases between. The CDR3 loop spans 13 amino acids. From germline, CDR1 is SNHLY and CDR2 FYNNEI. CDR3 sequence: CASRDIPPYEQYF. The CDR3 DNA is TGTGCCAGCAGGGACATCCCCCCCTACGAGCAGTACTTC.

The chain uses TRBV5-6 and TRBJ1-1, with 12 nucleotides matching TRBD1. V trimming: 0 bases; J trimming: 5 bases; junction bases outside the gene matches: 8. Germline V gene data show CDR1 as SGHDT and CDR2 as YYEEEE. This CDR3 comprises 17 residues. The CDR3 reads CASSLAGTGGARTEAFF. As DNA, the CDR3 is TGTGCCAGCAGCTTGGCAGGGACAGGGGGCGCGAGAACTGAAGCTTTCTTT.

The chain has TRBV5-1 and TRBJ1-1; D gene uncertain. V dropped 5 bases and J dropped 2 bases, with 22 bases sitting between them. Germline CDR1 and CDR2: SGHRS and YFSETQ. This CDR3 is built from 17 residues. DNA of the CDR3: TGCGCCAGCAGGCTCCATCTCCCACCGACCCCCAACACTGAAGCTTTCTTT. Translated: CASRLHLPPTPNTEAFF.

The chain has TRBV10-3 and TRBJ2-4; D is possibly TRBD2 (5 bases). CDR3 length: 16 residues. V dropped 3 bases and J dropped 4 bases, with 16 bases sitting between them. Germline assignment: CDR1 ENHRY and CDR2 SYGVKD. The CDR3 bases are TGTGCCATCAGTGATCAAGGTACTAGTTCGAAAAACATTCAGTACTTC. Translating it yields CAISDQGTSSKNIQYF.

The chain links TRBV13 to TRBJ2-4; 7 bases line up with TRBD1. The CDR3 length is 16 residues. V was pared by 4 bases and J by 3 bases, with 9 bases of the junction left unmatched. Germline lookup yields CDR1 PRHDT and CDR2 FYEKMQ (reference sequence). The CDR3 DNA reads as TGTGCCAGCAGCTCATTGACAGGGCCCCACAAAAACATTCAGTACTTC. Amino acids: CASSSLTGPHKNIQYF. Complete variable domain (other parts from reference TRBV13 and TRBJ2-4): AAGVIQSPRHLIKEKRETATLKCYPIPRHDTVYWYQQGPGQDPQFLISFYEKMQSDKGSIPDRFSAQQFSDYHSELNMSSLELGDSALYFCASSSLTGPHKNIQYFGAGTRLSVL.

V and J are TRBV27 and TRBJ1-1, with a possible D match to TRBD1 (5 bases). V was pared by 5 bases and J by 1 base, with 8 bases between. The germline V gene has CDR1 MNHEY and CDR2 SMNVEV (reference sequence). CDR3 length: 13 residues. DNA for the CDR3: TGTGCCAGCAGTCTCCAGGGGAACACTGAAGCTTTCTTT. This encodes CASSLQGNTEAFF.

Relative to its sample, this clone is medium-sized (0.01 to 0.1%). The rearrangement joins TRBV19 to TRBJ1-5; the D is unclear. This CDR3 is built from 11 residues. CDR1 is LNHDA, CDR2 SQIVND, per germline (reference sequence). Trimming stripped 3 bases from V and 6 bases from J, with 3 bases between. CDR3 sequence: CASSMVQPQHF. CDR3 nucleotide sequence: TGTGCCAGTAGTATGGTTCAGCCCCAGCATTTT.

CDR3 DNA sequence: TGCGCCAGCAGCCAGGGGATCGATTACAATGAGCAGTTCTTC. It codes for CASSQGIDYNEQFF. The genes are TRBV4-1 and TRBJ2-1; D unclear. V shed 3 bases and J shed 4 bases, with 10 bases lying between them. The CDR3 totals 14 residues. Germline V gene lookup returns CDR1 MGHRA and CDR2 YSYEKL.

The DNA of the CDR3 is TGTGCCAGCAGTTTAGGGGCTGGTGGCCATCAGCCCCAGCATTTT. It yields the protein CASSLGAGGHQPQHF. The chain employs TRBV27 and TRBJ1-5, with D maybe TRBD1 (5 bases). Trimming stripped 2 bases from V and 5 bases from J, with 13 bases between. The CDR3 runs to 15 residues. The V gene's germline CDR1 is MNHEY and CDR2 SMNVEV (reference sequence).

The chain couples TRBV11-1 to TRBJ1-1; 7 bases map to TRBD1. The germline gives CDR1 SGHAT, CDR2 FQDESV (reference sequence). The J segment lost 4 bases and the V segment lost 5 bases, leaving 4 bases of the junction unmatched. This CDR3 has 13 residues. In DNA, the CDR3 is TGTGCCAGCAGCCCGGGGGACAGCACTGAAGCTTTCTTT. It specifies CASSPGDSTEAFF.

J is TRBJ2-5 and V is TRBV14, with a tentative D call TRBD1 (6 bases). CDR1 is SGHDN, CDR2 FVKESK, per germline. CDR3 length: 13 residues. V gave up 4 bases and J gave up 3 bases, with 9 bases separating them. The CDR3 nucleotides read TGTGCCAGCAGCCCACGACAGGAAGAGACCCAGTACTTC. Protein: CASSPRQEETQYF.

The rearrangement links TRBV6-5 to TRBJ1-1, with D unresolved. From germline, CDR1 is MNHEY and CDR2 SVGAGI. The CDR3 is 13 amino acids. V lost 7 bases, J lost 4 bases, and 13 bases lay in between. The CDR3: CASTQPAGTEAFF. CDR3 DNA: TGTGCCAGCACCCAACCCGCGGGCACTGAAGCTTTCTTT.

This chain uses TRBV4-3 with TRBJ1-1; possibly TRBD1 for D (6 bases). CDR1 is LGHNA, CDR2 YSLEER, per germline. CDR3 length: 15 residues. V lost 0 bases, J lost 2 bases, and 10 bases lay in between. The CDR3 nucleotides read TGCGCCAGCAGCCAAGAGCCGGGGGCCAACACTGAAGCTTTCTTT. Its translation is CASSQEPGANTEAFF.

This chain joins TRBV29-1 and TRBJ1-3; no clear D. The V end was cut by 7 bases, the J end by 3 bases, with 22 bases between. Germline V lookup: CDR1 SQVTM, CDR2 ANQGSEA. The CDR3 length is 16 residues. CDR3: CSGAGAEGTDGNTIYF. The CDR3 bases are TGCAGCGGCGCGGGAGCTGAGGGCACGGATGGAAACACCATATATTTT.